This is a list of T cell receptor beta chains from one sample in a study of CD8+ T cells in alopecia areata. The method was immunoSEQ multiplex PCR; TCRdb's version includes in-frame clones alone and lacks a portion of them. Of 180,000 or so clones listed, about 51% are singletons. The input for sequencing was CD8+ T cells sorted from blood, taken at week 52, from a patient treated with tofacitinib. The source of these receptors is a human donor with alopecia areata. CDR3s include the opening cysteine and the closing phenylalanine or tryptophan. The D gene is left open where the match is weak. Clone size is stated in some rows and not others, as once, few, many or a class when expanded.

d_call j_call v_call cdr3_length clone_size cdr3_aa cdr3_nt
NA TRBJ1-1 TRBV4-2 16 NA CASSQDLSQRNTEAFF TGTGCCAGCAGCCAAGATTTAAGCCAGAGGAACACTGAAGCTTTCTTT
NA TRBJ1-2 TRBV4-3 14 few CASSQGYRDYGYTF TGCGCCAGCAGCCAAGGGTACAGGGACTATGGCTACACCTTC
NA TRBJ2-7 TRBV13 15 NA CASSLGIGSSYEQYF TGTGCCAGCAGCTTAGGGATAGGCAGTTCCTACGAGCAGTACTTC
NA TRBJ1-1 TRBV30 12 few CAWSPGNTEAFF TGTGCCTGGAGCCCAGGGAACACTGAAGCTTTCTTT
TRBD1 TRBJ2-1 TRBV15 13 few CATSSDRGNEQFF TGTGCCACCAGCTCAGACAGGGGCAATGAGCAGTTCTTC
NA TRBJ2-2 TRBV7-8 12 NA CASSDNTGELFF TGTGCCAGCAGCGATAACACCGGGGAGCTGTTTTTT
TRBD1 TRBJ2-2 TRBV27 14 NA CASNDRGNTGELFF TGTGCCAGCAATGACAGGGGAAACACCGGGGAGCTGTTTTTT
NA TRBJ2-5 TRBV4-3 13 few CASSQDPEETQYF TGCGCCAGCAGCCAAGATCCAGAAGAGACCCAGTACTTC
NA TRBJ2-5 TRBV4-1 14 NA CASSPRELLETQYF TGCGCCAGCAGCCCCAGGGAGCTCCTGGAGACCCAGTACTTC
TRBD2 TRBJ2-1 TRBV2 14 NA CASSAPGLAIEQFF TGTGCCAGCAGTGCGCCGGGACTAGCGATTGAGCAGTTCTTC
TRBD1 TRBJ2-2 TRBV15 15 NA CATSSRQGGTGELFF TGTGCCACCAGCTCCCGACAGGGTGGGACCGGGGAGCTGTTTTTT
TRBD2 TRBJ2-1 TRBV7-8 17 NA CASSLERLRGAYNEQFF TGTGCCAGCAGCTTAGAGCGCCTGCGGGGGGCCTACAATGAGCAGTTCTTC
NA TRBJ1-1 TRBV11-2 14 NA CASSLGYLNTEAFF TGTGCCAGCAGCTTAGGTTATCTGAACACTGAAGCTTTCTTT
TRBD1 TRBJ1-4 TRBV27 14 few CASSLRQGHEKLFF TGTGCCAGCAGTTTGAGACAGGGGCATGAAAAACTGTTTTTT
TRBD2 TRBJ2-2 TRBV6-4 14 medium-sized CASSDGGDTGELFF TGTGCCAGCAGTGACGGGGGGGACACCGGGGAGCTGTTTTTT
NA TRBJ2-5 TRBV11-2 16 NA CASSFVPGPAKETQYF TGTGCCAGCAGCTTTGTCCCGGGACCGGCAAAAGAGACCCAGTACTTC
NA TRBJ1-6 TRBV27 12 NA CASTSGVAPLHF TGTGCCAGCACCTCGGGGGTGGCACCCCTCCACTTT
TRBD1 TRBJ1-6 TRBV5-6 15 NA CASSLARGPNSPLHF TGTGCCAGCAGCTTGGCTAGGGGGCCAAATTCACCCCTCCACTTT
NA TRBJ2-3 TRBV29-1 14 few CSTDLGQLTDTQYF TGCAGCACTGACCTGGGACAACTCACAGATACGCAGTATTTT
NA TRBJ1-2 TRBV28 12 NA CASRLGTDGYTF TGTGCCAGCAGGCTCGGGACGGATGGCTACACCTTC
TRBD2 TRBJ2-7 TRBV11-2 16 NA CASSILLAGGPYEQYF TGTGCCAGCAGCATCCTACTAGCGGGGGGCCCCTACGAGCAGTACTTC
NA TRBJ2-2 TRBV14 15 NA CASSQGRGLAGELFF TGTGCCAGCAGCCAAGGCCGCGGGTTGGCCGGGGAGCTGTTTTTT
TRBD1 TRBJ1-6 TRBV7-3 15 few CASSKSDRGGSPLHF TGTGCCAGCAGCAAATCGGACAGGGGTGGATCACCCCTCCACTTT
NA TRBJ2-1 TRBV4-1 16 NA CASSKRELASSNEQFF TGCGCCAGCAGCAAAAGAGAGCTAGCTTCGTCCAATGAGCAGTTCTTC
TRBD1 TRBJ2-1 TRBV29-1 14 NA CSAARDRAYNEQFF TGCAGCGCTGCACGGGACAGAGCCTACAATGAGCAGTTCTTC
TRBD2 TRBJ2-3 TRBV29-1 15 few CSVAGTSGNADTQYF TGCAGCGTCGCCGGGACTAGCGGGAATGCAGATACGCAGTATTTT
TRBD1 TRBJ1-5 TRBV30 14 NA CAWSVQGSNQPQHF TGTGCCTGGAGTGTACAGGGGTCAAATCAGCCCCAGCATTTT
NA TRBJ2-7 TRBV7-8 12 NA CASSAAGYEQYF TGTGCCAGCAGCGCGGCAGGGTACGAGCAGTACTTC
NA TRBJ2-2 TRBV5-1 14 NA CASSLLAGTGELFF TGCGCCAGCAGCTTGTTGGCTGGGACCGGGGAGCTGTTTTTT
NA TRBJ2-3 TRBV10-3 14 NA CAISEVKGTDTQYF TGTGCCATCAGTGAGGTTAAGGGCACAGATACGCAGTATTTT
NA TRBJ2-1 TRBV6-1 16 NA CAISESGESSYNEQFF TGTGCCATCAGTGAGTCGGGGGAGAGCTCCTACAATGAGCAGTTCTTC
NA TRBJ2-5 TRBV14 15 NA CASSPDRFPQETQYF TGTGCCAGCAGCCCGGACCGCTTCCCTCAAGAGACCCAGTACTTC
TRBD1 TRBJ1-2 TRBV15 15 NA CATSRGQDRGYGYTF TGTGCCACCAGCAGGGGACAGGACAGGGGCTATGGCTACACCTTC
NA TRBJ2-2 TRBV25-1 15 few CASSEGNSNTGELFF TGTGCCAGCAGTGAGGGCAATTCGAACACCGGGGAGCTGTTTTTT
TRBD2 TRBJ2-1 TRBV11-2 16 NA CASSPGLAGGTGEQFF TGTGCCAGCAGCCCGGGGCTAGCGGGGGGGACGGGTGAGCAGTTCTTC
NA TRBJ2-7 TRBV5-4 15 NA CASSLGAVGNYEQYF TGTGCCAGCAGCTTAGGAGCGGTGGGAAACTACGAGCAGTACTTC
NA TRBJ2-7 TRBV4-3 16 NA CASSQDGGGTPYEQYF TGCGCCAGCAGCCAAGATGGTGGCGGGACCCCCTACGAGCAGTACTTC
TRBD2 TRBJ2-1 TRBV5-1 15 NA CASNPGERGDNEQFF TGCGCCAGCAACCCGGGGGAGCGGGGAGACAATGAGCAGTTCTTC
NA TRBJ1-2 TRBV13 16 NA CASSLRMSGPSYGYTF TGTGCCAGCAGCTTAAGGATGTCGGGGCCGTCATATGGCTACACCTTC
NA TRBJ2-2 TRBV11-2 16 few CASSLTRDRATGELFF TGTGCCAGCAGCTTGACCCGAGACAGAGCCACCGGGGAGCTGTTTTTT
TRBD2 TRBJ2-1 TRBV15 16 NA CATSRQAGGPYNEQFF TGTGCCACCAGCAGACAAGCGGGGGGTCCCTACAATGAGCAGTTCTTC